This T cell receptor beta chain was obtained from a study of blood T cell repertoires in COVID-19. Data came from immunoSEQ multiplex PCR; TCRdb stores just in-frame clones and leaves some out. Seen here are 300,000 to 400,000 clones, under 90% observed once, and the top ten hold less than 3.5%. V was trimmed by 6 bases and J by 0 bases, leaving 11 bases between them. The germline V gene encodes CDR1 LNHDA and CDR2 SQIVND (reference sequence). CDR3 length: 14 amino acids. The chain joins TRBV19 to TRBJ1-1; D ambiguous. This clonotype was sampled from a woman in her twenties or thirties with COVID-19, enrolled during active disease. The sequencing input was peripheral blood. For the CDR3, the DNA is TGTGCCAGTAGGGGAGGGAATCTGAACACTGAAGCTTTCTTT. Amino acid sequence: CASRGGNLNTEAFF.